The 30 T cell receptor beta chains below were found in one sample sequenced in a study of blood T cell repertoires in COVID-19. Method: immunoSEQ multiplex PCR; TCRdb's copy keeps in-frame clones and lacks some. The profile shows 140,000 or so clones, 81% of them singletons. The sample was peripheral blood. The receptors originated from a human donor in a cohort sampled during active COVID-19.

The J gene is TRBJ2-7, the V gene TRBV7-2, with TRBD1 matching 11 bases. CDR1 is SGHTA and CDR2 is FQGNSA in the germline V gene. This CDR3 comprises 16 residues. V was pared by 5 bases and J by 3 bases, with 9 bases of the junction left unmatched. The CDR3 is CASSPRLGQGVYEQYF. DNA for the CDR3: TGTGCCAGCAGCCCACGATTGGGACAGGGGGTCTACGAGCAGTACTTC.

The chain uses TRBV5-4 and TRBJ2-5, with D tentatively TRBD1 (5 bases). V was trimmed by 2 bases and J by 1 base, leaving 9 bases between them. The length of the CDR3 is 14 residues. Germline V gene sequence: CDR1 SGHNT, CDR2 YYREEE (reference sequence). The CDR3 sequence is CASSLRQIQETQYF. CDR3 DNA sequence: TGTGCCAGCAGCTTAAGACAGATCCAAGAGACCCAGTACTTC.

The chain employs TRBV20-1 and TRBJ2-7, with a tentative D call TRBD2 (5 bases). The CDR3 runs to 15 residues. Germline CDR1 DFQATT, CDR2 SNEGSKA (reference sequence). V was clipped by 3 bases and J by 2 bases, with 17 bases between them. This chain's CDR3 is CSASGSRRKPYEQYF. DNA of the CDR3: TGCAGTGCTAGTGGGAGTCGGAGGAAACCCTACGAGCAGTACTTC.

This chain joins TRBV5-1 and TRBJ2-3; 16 nucleotides align to TRBD2. Germline assignment: CDR1 SGHRS and CDR2 YFSETQ. The ends lost 2 bases at V and 5 bases at J; junction bases unmatched: 11. The CDR3 consists of 19 residues. CDR3 in DNA: TGCGCCAGCAGCTTCTTCATGGGACTAGCGGGAGGGCCGGGAGATACGCAGTATTTT. This codes for CASSFFMGLAGGPGDTQYF.

The chain combines TRBV4-1 with TRBJ1-2; a possible D gene is TRBD1 (5 bases). The V end lost 3 bases, the J end lost 0 bases, and 11 bases lay between the germline ends. Germline V gives CDR1 MGHRA, CDR2 YSYEKL. The CDR3 spans 15 residues. In nucleotides, the CDR3 is TGCGCCAGCAGCCAGGCGGGGCAGCCTAACTATGGCTACACCTTC. Translation gives CASSQAGQPNYGYTF.

The DNA for the CDR3 is TGTGCCAGCAGCTTGCTAGGGACTCAAGAGACCCAGTACTTC. Its translation is CASSLLGTQETQYF. The V and J genes are TRBV5-4 and TRBJ2-5; possible D gene TRBD2, 6 bases. Germline assignment: CDR1 SGHNT and CDR2 YYREEE (reference sequence). V was cut by 1 base and J by 2 bases, with 9 bases left in between. The length of the CDR3 is 14 residues.

The V and J genes are TRBV2 and TRBJ1-3, with 8 bases aligning to TRBD1. Germline trimming cut 6 bases from V and 0 bases from J; bases unmatched to any gene: 7. Germline CDR1 reads SNHLY; CDR2 reads FYNNEI. CDR3 length: 16 amino acids. In DNA, the CDR3 is TGTGCCAGCAGGAACCGACAGGGGAACTCTGGAAACACCATATATTTT. Translated, it gives CASRNRQGNSGNTIYF.

The chain employs TRBV6-5 and TRBJ1-5; 9 positions agree with TRBD1. Looked up from germline, CDR1 is MNHEY and CDR2 is SVGAGI. With 5 bases clipped from V and 7 bases from J, the junction kept 6 bases outside the gene matches. CDR3 size: 14 residues. The CDR3, as DNA: TGTGCCAGCAGTACACAGGGGGCAAGGCAGCCCCAGCATTTT. Encoded protein: CASSTQGARQPQHF.

The J gene is TRBJ2-7, the V gene TRBV28, with 8 bases matching TRBD1. Germline assignment: CDR1 MDHEN and CDR2 SYDVKM. CDR3 size: 13 residues. The trim removed 7 bases at V and 1 base at J, leaving 3 bases unmatched. CDR3 in DNA: TGTGCCAGCACGGACAGGGTTTCCTACGAGCAGTACTTC. Encoded protein: CASTDRVSYEQYF.

The V call is TRBV6-2 or TRBV6-3, the J call TRBJ2-7; 11 bases match TRBD1. Germline V lookup: CDR1 MNHEY, CDR2 SVGEGT. There are 16 residues in the CDR3. Losses at the gene ends were 1 base for V and 1 base for J; bases not matched to a gene: 3. This CDR3 reads CASSYYGQGASYEQYF. The CDR3 region has the DNA TGTGCCAGCAGTTACTACGGACAGGGGGCTTCCTACGAGCAGTACTTC.

The V call is TRBV5-4, the J call TRBJ1-2; 7 nucleotides line up with TRBD1. The CDR3 totals 15 residues. V was pared by 4 bases and J by 4 bases, with 10 bases of the junction left unmatched. Germline V gives CDR1 SGHNT, CDR2 YYREEE (reference sequence). This chain's CDR3 is CASSQRQGGGYGYTF. The DNA of the CDR3 is TGTGCCAGCAGCCAGCGACAGGGCGGAGGCTATGGCTACACCTTC.

The table lists this clone with a count of one. The genes are TRBV5-1 and TRBJ2-1, with TRBD2 matching 8 bases. The CDR3 covers 15 residues. CDR1 is SGHRS and CDR2 is YFSETQ in the germline V gene. V trimming: 0 bases; J trimming: 9 bases; junction bases outside the gene matches: 8. CDR3: CASSLVVGREGEQFF. The CDR3 nucleotides read TGCGCCAGCAGCTTGGTAGTCGGCCGGGAGGGTGAGCAGTTCTTC.

This clone was detected a few times. The identical CDR3 is also encoded by other nucleotide sequences in the sample. The V call is TRBV5-1, the J call TRBJ1-1; D ambiguous. CDR1 SGHRS and CDR2 YFSETQ come from the germline V gene. The CDR3 sequence is 13 residues long. Trimming shortened V by 2 bases and J by 4 bases, and 9 bases separated the two germline ends. The CDR3 sequence: CASSFERGTEAFF. In DNA, the CDR3 is TGCGCCAGCAGCTTTGAGCGGGGCACTGAAGCTTTCTTT.

The rearrangement links TRBV5-1 to TRBJ2-7; 7 bases fit TRBD1. This CDR3 comprises 15 residues. After removal of 4 bases from V and 2 bases from J, the junction contained 9 bases not matched to a gene. Per germline, CDR1 SGHRS and CDR2 YFSETQ. This CDR3 is CASSTGQITTYEQYF. CDR3 sequence (DNA): TGCGCCAGCAGCACGGGACAGATTACCACCTACGAGCAGTACTTC.

CDR3 nucleotides: TGTGCCAGCAGCTTGGCCTCGACAGCTCTCCCCTACGAGCAGTACTTC. Its protein is CASSLASTALPYEQYF. The chain employs TRBV5-4 and TRBJ2-7, with D possibly TRBD1 on 5 matching bases. There are 16 residues in the CDR3. Between the trimmed V and J ends, which lost 0 bases and 2 bases, there was a span of 15 bases. The germline gives CDR1 SGHNT, CDR2 YYREEE (reference sequence).

This chain joins TRBV3-1 (or the pseudogene TRBV3-2) and TRBJ1-1; TRBD1 matches 7 bases. This CDR3 has 14 amino acids. Germline CDR1 LGHDT, CDR2 YNNKEL (reference sequence). Unmatched junction bases numbered 7, after V lost 3 bases and J lost 6 bases. The CDR3 sequence is CASSQHQGVPEAFF. DNA for the CDR3: TGTGCCAGCAGCCAGCATCAGGGGGTCCCTGAAGCTTTCTTT.

The chain employs TRBV7-2 and TRBJ2-7; 12 nucleotides line up with TRBD2. Germline V gene lookup returns CDR1 SGHTA and CDR2 FQGNSA. Trimming took 7 bases from V and 6 from J; bases not matched to a gene: 13. The CDR3 is 16 amino acids. The DNA for the CDR3 is TGTGCCAGCAACTTCCTCCAGTCTAGCGGGAGGGTCGAGCAGTACTTC. This codes for CASNFLQSSGRVEQYF.

This chain uses TRBV27 with TRBJ1-5; perhaps TRBD1 as D (6 bases). This CDR3 is 16 amino acids long. The V gene lost 4 bases and the J gene lost 7 bases, with 20 bases spanning the gap. Germline assignment: CDR1 MNHEY and CDR2 SMNVEV (reference sequence). CDR3 nucleotides: TGTGCCAGCAGTTCGATCCCCCCGAGGGGGGGGCAGCCCCAGCATTTT. Amino acid sequence: CASSSIPPRGGQPQHF.

The V call is TRBV5-4, the J call TRBJ2-7; D is possibly TRBD1 (6 bases). Germline assignment: CDR1 SGHNT and CDR2 YYREEE (reference sequence). The CDR3 runs to 15 residues. The V end was cut by 4 bases, the J end by 2 bases, with 16 bases between. The CDR3 DNA reads as TGTGCCAGCAGCCTGGAGACAGGTCGAACCTACGAGCAGTACTTC. This encodes CASSLETGRTYEQYF.

Written as DNA, the CDR3 is TGTGCCAGCAGTTTACCAGGGCAAAGGTACGAGCAGTACTTC. As protein: CASSLPGQRYEQYF. This chain joins TRBV28 and TRBJ2-7, with D perhaps matching TRBD1 (5 bases). The CDR3 covers 14 residues. Germline V gene data show CDR1 as MDHEN and CDR2 as SYDVKM. V gave up 2 bases and J gave up 4 bases, with 12 bases separating them.

The genes are TRBV7-2 and TRBJ2-7; D might be TRBD2 (7 bases). From germline, CDR1 is SGHTA and CDR2 FQGNSA. V lost 4 bases and J lost 5, with 18 bases in between. The CDR3 is 15 residues long. The CDR3 sequence: CASSSSAGASDEQYF. In nucleotides, the CDR3 is TGTGCCAGCAGCTCCTCGGCGGGGGCCTCGGACGAGCAGTACTTC.

With respect to this clone: Other DNA sequences of this sample code for an identical CDR3. The chain links TRBV6-5 to TRBJ1-3, with D unresolved. CDR1 and CDR2 (germline): MNHEY, SVGAGI. Trimming removed 2 bases at V and 7 bases at J, with 3 bases between. The CDR3 spans 11 residues. The CDR3: CASSYQNTIYF. In nucleotides, the CDR3 is TGTGCCAGCAGTTACCAGAACACCATATATTTT.

V and J are TRBV27 and TRBJ2-1; 11 nucleotides align to TRBD2. Germline V CDR1 and CDR2: MNHEY, SMNVEV (reference sequence). V shed 3 bases and J 9 bases; nucleotides not matched to a gene: 10. CDR3 length equals 16 residues. Here the CDR3 reads CASSFGISGRGSEQFF. The CDR3 nucleotides are TGTGCCAGCAGTTTTGGGATTAGCGGGAGGGGGAGTGAGCAGTTCTTC.

This rearrangement joins TRBV7-8 to TRBJ2-7; D unclear. The V and J ends lost 4 bases and 5 bases respectively, with 9 bases between them. There are 12 residues in the CDR3. Germline CDR1 SGHVS, CDR2 FQNEAQ. Here the CDR3 DNA reads TGTGCCAGCAGCTCCTATCTTAACGAGCAGTACTTC. Translating gives CASSSYLNEQYF. The whole variable domain, filled in from reference TRBV7-8 and TRBJ2-7, reads GAGVSQSPRYKVAKRGQDVALRCDPISGHVSLFWYQQALGQGPEFLTYFQNEAQLDKSGLPSDRFFAERPEGSVSTLKIQRTQQEDSAVYLCASSSYLNEQYFGPGTRLTVT.

The chain is built from TRBV7-2 and TRBJ2-1, with D tentatively TRBD1 (7 bases). Trimming stripped 4 bases from V and 2 bases from J, with 15 bases between. From germline, CDR1 is SGHTA and CDR2 FQGNSA. The CDR3 contains 16 residues. The CDR3 nucleotides read TGTGCCAGCAGCTCCCAGGGGGGTGTGACCTACAATGAGCAGTTCTTC. This gives the protein CASSSQGGVTYNEQFF. The full variable domain, rest sourced from reference TRBV7-2 and TRBJ2-1, is GAGVSQSPSNKVTEKGKDVELRCDPISGHTALYWYRQSLGQGLEFLIYFQGNSAPDKSGLPSDRFSAERTGGSVSTLTIQRTQQEDSAVYLCASSSQGGVTYNEQFFGPGTRLTVL.

The rearrangement uses TRBV7-2 and TRBJ2-2; 7 bases fit TRBD1. The junction had 12 bases not matched to a gene; V was cut back by 5 bases and J by 0 bases. The CDR3 has 18 residues. Germline CDR1 SGHTA, CDR2 FQGNSA. The CDR3, as DNA: TGTGCCAGCAGCCCCAAGTGGGTAGGACAGGCGAACACCGGGGAGCTGTTTTTT. Its translation: CASSPKWVGQANTGELFF.

The sample holds one count of this clone. The rearrangement uses TRBV3-1 (or the pseudogene TRBV3-2) and TRBJ2-7; no clear D. Trimming pared 4 bases from V and 0 bases from J, leaving 16 bases between. Germline CDR1 reads LGHDT; CDR2 reads YNNKEL (reference sequence). The CDR3 has 16 amino acids. The CDR3 is CASSLVTPPPSYEQYF. The DNA of the CDR3 is TGTGCCAGCAGCCTAGTGACACCCCCACCCTCCTACGAGCAGTACTTC.

The chain joins TRBV4-3 to TRBJ1-1, with D hard to call. Trimming shortened V by 1 base and J by 6 bases, and 12 bases separated the two germline ends. CDR1 is LGHNA and CDR2 is YSLEER in the germline V gene. This CDR3 comprises 14 residues. CDR3 loop: CASSQVSGRAEAFF. DNA of the CDR3: TGCGCCAGCAGCCAAGTATCCGGTAGAGCTGAAGCTTTCTTT.

The chain combines TRBV7-2 with TRBJ2-7, with 7 bases that match TRBD2. The trim removed 1 base at V and 2 bases at J, leaving 2 bases unmatched. The CDR3 spans 14 residues. CDR1 and CDR2 (germline): SGHTA, FQGNSA. The CDR3 loop reads CASSLGLAAYEQYF. CDR3 bases: TGTGCCAGCAGCTTAGGCCTAGCGGCCTACGAGCAGTACTTC.

This clone was counted only a few times. The V and J genes are TRBV2 and TRBJ2-1; D perhaps matches TRBD1 (7 bases). Germline CDR1 SNHLY, CDR2 FYNNEI. Trimming took off 6 bases at V and 7 bases at J, with 16 bases between the two ends. The CDR3 length is 14 residues. This CDR3 is CASSDRDSWNEQFF. The CDR3 DNA follows: TGTGCCAGCAGCGACAGGGACTCTTGGAATGAGCAGTTCTTC.